The rows below give T cell receptor beta chains drawn from one sample of a study of shared clonotypes between healthy human individuals. Only in-frame clones appear in the TCRdb table, and some are missing; sequencing was by immunoSEQ multiplex PCR. The sample lists about 1.5 million clones, 95% to 99% occurring once. Source material: naive CD4+ T cells sorted from blood. Receptors were obtained from a young man in good health. The CDR3 runs from the conserved cysteine through the conserved F or W. The order of the fields is CDR3 protein, V gene.

CASSPSSNTGELFF TRBV2
CASSLGQGAISEQYF TRBV7-9
CASSLAEDQPQHF TRBV5-8
CASSPNWDRGLNTEAFF TRBV7-9
CASSYLTGQNKNIQYF TRBV6-5
CASSDNFWISEGNTIYF TRBV10-2
CASSGATENEKLFF TRBV5-1
CASSLRVRAEQYF TRBV7-2
CSAWTGYGYTF TRBV20-1
CASSLNMGRQETQYF TRBV18
CASALGQGFGYTF TRBV19
CASGEGGGSEAFF TRBV5-1
CASSEREGPTGELFF TRBV2
CASSYGSGANTGELFF TRBV6-5
CASSIKTGNTGELFF TRBV2
CASSFSHLAGEQFF TRBV7-9
CASSITTGGTDTQYF TRBV6-5
CASSQGDTQYF TRBV7-9
CASSENNGYTEAFF TRBV7-3
CASSPSGSTDTQYF TRBV6-6
CAISEAGRNTIYF TRBV10-3
CASSFTGSTDTQYF TRBV5-1
CASSRAGASTDTQYF TRBV4-3
CASSVELEEFF TRBV10-2
CASSFRDAVGEQYF TRBV5-1
CASSLDWQPYEQYF TRBV5-1
CASSPPGRLGTNEKLFF TRBV18
CASSQAGSSYNEQFF TRBV4-3